The clone carrying this T cell receptor (beta chain) was seen a handful of times. As it was prepared, the TCRbeta library received unique molecular identifiers. Each CDR3 protein is one row after TCRdb ran MiXCR on the PCR reads. In the table there are over 150,000 distinct CDR3 sequences, about 15% of which are singletons. The data are from a study of T-cell reconstitution after alpha-beta-depleted transplantation in children. Germline V gene lookup returns CDR1 SGHAT and CDR2 FQDESV (reference sequence). The CDR3 contains 16 residues. Unmatched junction bases numbered 9, after V lost 1 base and J lost 3 bases.

This chain joins TRBV11-1 and TRBJ2-7, with 7 positions matching TRBD1. The TCR was taken from a human donor who donated a stem cell graft to a child with acute lymphoblastic leukemia. Sequencing used PBMCs from the stem cell graft donor, obtained from the stem cell graft. CDR3 protein: CASSLEGRQGFYEQYF. DNA of the CDR3: TGTGCCAGCAGCTTAGAGGGCCGACAGGGTTTCTACGAGCAGTACTTC.